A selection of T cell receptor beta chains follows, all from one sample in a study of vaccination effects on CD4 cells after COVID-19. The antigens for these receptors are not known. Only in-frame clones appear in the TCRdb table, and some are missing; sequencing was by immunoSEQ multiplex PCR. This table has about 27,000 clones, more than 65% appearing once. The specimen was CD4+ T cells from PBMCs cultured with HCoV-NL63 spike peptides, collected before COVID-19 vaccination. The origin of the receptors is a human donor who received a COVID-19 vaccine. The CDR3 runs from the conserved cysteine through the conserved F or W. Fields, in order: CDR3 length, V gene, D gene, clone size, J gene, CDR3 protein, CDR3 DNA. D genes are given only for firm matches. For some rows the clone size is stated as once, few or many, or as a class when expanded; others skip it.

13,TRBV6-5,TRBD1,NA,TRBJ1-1,CASSLDRVGGAFF,TGTGCCAGCAGTTTAGACAGGGTGGGGGGAGCTTTCTTT
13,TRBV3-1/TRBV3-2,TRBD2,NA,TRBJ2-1,CASSRNLAGDSFF,TGTGCCAGCAGCCGAAACCTAGCGGGAGACTCGTTCTTC
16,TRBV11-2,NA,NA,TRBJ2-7,CASSPRGGMINYEQYF,TGTGCCAGCAGCCCGAGGGGCGGGATGATCAACTACGAGCAGTACTTC
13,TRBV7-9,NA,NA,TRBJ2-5,CASSLSPSWTQYF,TGTGCCAGCAGCTTATCCCCTAGCTGGACCCAGTACTTC
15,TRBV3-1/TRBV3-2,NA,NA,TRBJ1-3,CASSQGRGAGNTIYF,TGTGCCAGCAGCCAAGGGAGGGGAGCGGGAAACACCATATATTTT
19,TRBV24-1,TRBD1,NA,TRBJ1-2,CATSAPRGQGSIRDYGYTF,TGTGCCACCAGCGCTCCTAGGGGGCAGGGTAGTATACGCGACTATGGCTACACCTTC
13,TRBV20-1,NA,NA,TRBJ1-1,CSASYGRGTEAFF,TGCAGTGCTAGTTACGGGCGAGGGACTGAAGCTTTCTTT
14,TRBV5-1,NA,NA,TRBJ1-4,CASGPGSEHEKLFF,TGCGCCAGCGGCCCCGGATCAGAGCATGAAAAACTGTTTTTT
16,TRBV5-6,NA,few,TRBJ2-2,CASSLYRSETTGELFF,TGTGCCAGCAGCTTGTATCGTTCCGAAACCACCGGGGAGCTGTTTTTT
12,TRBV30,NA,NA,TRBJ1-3,CAWSVIENTIYF,TGTGCCTGGAGTGTAATTGAAAACACCATATATTTT
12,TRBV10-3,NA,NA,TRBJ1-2,CAISLGGDGYTF,TGTGCCATCAGCTTGGGGGGGGATGGCTACACCTTC
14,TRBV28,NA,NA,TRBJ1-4,CASSLGGGRIQLFF,TGTGCCAGCAGTTTAGGGGGGGGCAGAATTCAACTGTTTTTT
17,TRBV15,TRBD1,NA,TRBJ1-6,CATSRDLLVRGNSPLHF,TGTGCCACCAGCAGAGATCTTTTGGTCAGGGGGAATTCACCCCTCCACTTT
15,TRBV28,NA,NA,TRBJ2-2,CASLPPGGNTGELFF,TGTGCCTCACTCCCCCCCGGGGGGAACACCGGGGAGCTGTTTTTT
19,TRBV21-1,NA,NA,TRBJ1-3,CASSNNANGQIQSGNTIYF,TGTGCCAGCAGCAATAATGCAAACGGACAGATACAATCTGGAAACACCATATATTTT
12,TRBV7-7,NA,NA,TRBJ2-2,CASSHEFGELFF,TGTGCTAGCAGCCACGAATTCGGGGAGCTGTTTTTT
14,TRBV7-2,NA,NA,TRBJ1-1,CASSLDRLNTEAFF,TGTGCCAGCAGCTTAGACCGATTGAACACTGAAGCTTTCTTT
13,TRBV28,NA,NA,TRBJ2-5,CASSLGGRETQYF,TGTGCCAGCAGTTTGGGGGGTCGGGAGACCCAGTACTTC
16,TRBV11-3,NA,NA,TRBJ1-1,CASSLGQGIFHTEAFF,TGTGCCAGCAGCTTAGGGCAGGGGATATTTCACACTGAAGCTTTCTTT
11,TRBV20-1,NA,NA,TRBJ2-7,CSARDWGLEYF,TGCAGTGCTAGAGATTGGGGGTTGGAGTACTTC
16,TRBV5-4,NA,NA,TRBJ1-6,CASSLEGVYRDSPLHF,TGTGCCAGCAGCTTGGAGGGGGTTTACAGGGATTCACCCCTCCACTTT
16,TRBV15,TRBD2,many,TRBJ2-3,CATSENTGTITDTQYF,TGTGCCACCAGCGAAAATACCGGGACTATCACAGATACGCAGTATTTT
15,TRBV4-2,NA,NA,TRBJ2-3,CASSQRSQALDTQYF,TGTGCCAGCAGCCAACGGTCCCAGGCCCTGGATACGCAGTATTTT
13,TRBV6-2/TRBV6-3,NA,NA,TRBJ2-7,CASSLDLTYEQYF,TGTGCCAGCAGTCTGGACTTAACCTACGAGCAGTACTTC
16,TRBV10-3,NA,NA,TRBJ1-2,CAIRTLRGGVNYGYTF,TGTGCCATCAGGACCCTTAGGGGGGGAGTCAACTATGGCTACACCTTC
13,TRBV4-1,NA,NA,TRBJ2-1,CASSPTPYGEQFF,TGCGCCAGCAGCCCGACCCCGTACGGTGAGCAGTTCTTC
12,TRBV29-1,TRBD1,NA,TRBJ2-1,CSAGTGNNEQFF,TGCAGCGCTGGGACAGGGAACAATGAGCAGTTCTTC
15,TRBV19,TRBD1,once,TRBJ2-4,CASRSMDRVRDNQYF,TGTGCCAGTAGATCTATGGACAGGGTCCGAGACAATCAGTACTTC
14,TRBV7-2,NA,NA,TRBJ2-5,CASSLLGGVETQYF,TGTGCCAGCAGCTTACTAGGGGGGGTGGAGACCCAGTACTTC
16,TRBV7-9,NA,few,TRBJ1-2,CASSLGFGGPTYGYTF,TGTGCCAGCAGCTTAGGTTTCGGGGGGCCAACTTATGGCTACACCTTC